The 6 T cell receptor beta chains listed next were all sequenced from one sample in a study of post-analysis software for immune sequencing data. No antigens are known for them. Incorporated into the TCR beta cDNA libraries were unique molecular identifiers, which served to reduce PCR and sequencing biases. Using its own MiXCR run on the PCR reads, TCRdb lists one record per CDR3 protein. The sample lists roughly 430,000 distinct CDR3 sequences, roughly 40% seen once, with less than 8% in the top ten. Study observations and caveats: Included in a set of about five TRBV segments more frequent in patients than controls were TRBV5-6, TRBV5-1 and TRBV20-1.

Sample: blood. These receptors were obtained from a girl aged 2-10 years with multiple sclerosis.

A few counts support this clonotype. CDR3 in amino acids: CSATGSTDTQYF. The CDR3 DNA is TGCAGTGCTACTGGATCCACAGATACGCAGTATTTT. The chain combines TRBV20-1 with TRBJ2-3; D not certain. Trimming pared 4 bases from V and 2 bases from J, leaving 7 bases between. Germline CDR1 reads DFQATT; CDR2 reads SNEGSKA (reference sequence). This CDR3 spans 12 amino acids.

This clonotype was seen a handful of times. The CDR3 protein is CSARARSLGKGWNGGYTF. DNA of the CDR3: TGCAGTGCTAGAGCTAGGTCCCTCGGGAAGGGATGGAATGGAGGCTACACCTTC. The chain employs TRBV20-1 and TRBJ1-2; no firm D call. Germline V gene sequence: CDR1 DFQATT, CDR2 SNEGSKA (reference sequence). Trimming removed 1 base at V and 8 bases at J, with 29 bases between. This CDR3 is built from 18 residues.

This clonotype was recorded at least ten times. V gene TRBV5-1 combines with J gene TRBJ2-5, with 9 bases fitting TRBD1. Germline V lookup: CDR1 SGHRS, CDR2 YFSETQ. With 0 bases clipped from V and 3 bases from J, the junction kept 0 bases outside the gene matches. The CDR3 loop spans 14 amino acids. The CDR3 coding sequence is TGCGCCAGCAGCTTGGGGACAGGGGAAGAGACCCAGTACTTC. Protein sequence: CASSLGTGEETQYF.

This chain uses TRBV20-1 with TRBJ2-7; D is perhaps TRBD1 (6 bases). The J call may not be correct, given that the DNA end is closer to TRBJ2-5. The CDR3 loop spans 16 amino acids. The germline CDR1 and CDR2 sequences are DFQATT and SNEGSKA (reference sequence). The CDR3 nucleotides read TGCAGTGCTAGAGATCCCGGGACAATCTTTATGGAGACCCAGTACTTC. It codes for CSARDPGTIFMETQYF.

V and J are TRBV20-1 and TRBJ2-7; D unresolved. CDR3 length: 13 amino acids. Germline lookup yields CDR1 DFQATT and CDR2 SNEGSKA (reference sequence). V gave up 5 bases and J gave up 7 bases, with 18 bases separating them. CDR3 amino acids: CSALDRVTWEQYF. In DNA, the CDR3 is TGCAGTGCTCTGGATAGGGTAACTTGGGAGCAGTACTTC.

The CDR3 loop reads CASSYSLSVDRYSEKLFF. DNA of the CDR3: TGTGCCAGCAGTTACTCACTGAGTGTGGACAGGTATAGCGAAAAACTGTTTTTT. This rearrangement joins TRBV6-5 to TRBJ1-4; 7 bases map to TRBD1. V was clipped by 0 bases and J by 8 bases; unmatched bases: 15. The CDR3 has 18 amino acids. From germline, CDR1 is MNHEY and CDR2 SVGAGI.